A single sample is the source of the 3 T cell receptor beta chains below, sequenced in a study of shared clonotypes between healthy human individuals. Repertoires were generated with immunoSEQ multiplex PCR, while TCRdb's copy carries only in-frame clones and drops some. Among a few million clones listed, less than 95% were seen once. The specimen sequenced was naive CD4+ T cells from PBMCs. Subset here: CD45RA+ positively selected. The source of these receptors is a man aged 18 to 30 in good health. Some clones in this sample may be carry-over from other donors' samples.

This clone was recorded once. This sequence joins TRBV28 and TRBJ2-3; D remains unclear. CDR3 length: 12 residues. V shed 2 bases and J shed 8 bases, with 8 bases lying between them. CDR1 MDHEN and CDR2 SYDVKM come from the germline V gene. CDR3: CASSLDPGTQYF. Written as DNA, the CDR3 is TGTGCCAGCAGTTTAGACCCCGGTACGCAGTATTTT.

With respect to this clone: Different DNA sequences within this sample yield the same CDR3. V is TRBV7-3 and J is TRBJ2-1; the match to TRBD1 covers 7 bases. The CDR3 length is 13 residues. V gave up 5 bases and J gave up 4 bases; unmatched junction bases: 2. Germline lookup yields CDR1 SGHTA and CDR2 FQGTGA. CDR3 sequence reads: CASSPDRYNEQFF. The CDR3, as DNA: TGTGCCAGCAGCCCGGACAGGTACAATGAGCAGTTCTTC.

J is TRBJ2-7 and V is TRBV15; 13 bases fit TRBD2. Germline-derived CDR1 and CDR2 are LNHNV and YYDKDF (reference sequence). Unmatched junction bases numbered 2, after V lost 3 bases and J lost 0 bases. This CDR3 spans 16 amino acids. The CDR3 loop reads CATSRGLAGSSYEQYF. CDR3 coding DNA: TGTGCCACCAGCAGGGGACTAGCGGGAAGCTCCTACGAGCAGTACTTC.